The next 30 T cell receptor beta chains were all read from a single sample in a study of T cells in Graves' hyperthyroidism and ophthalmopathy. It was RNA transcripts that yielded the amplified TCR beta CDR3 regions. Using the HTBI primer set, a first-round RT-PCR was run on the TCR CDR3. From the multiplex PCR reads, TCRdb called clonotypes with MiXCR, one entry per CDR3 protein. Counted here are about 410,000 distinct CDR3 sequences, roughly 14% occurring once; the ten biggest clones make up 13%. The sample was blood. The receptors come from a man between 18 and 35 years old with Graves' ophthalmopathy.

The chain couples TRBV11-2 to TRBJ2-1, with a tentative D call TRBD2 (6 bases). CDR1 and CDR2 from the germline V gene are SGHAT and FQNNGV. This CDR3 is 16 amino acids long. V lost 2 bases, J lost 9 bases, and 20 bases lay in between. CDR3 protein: CASSLIREKGIGEQFF. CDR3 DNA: TGTGCCAGCAGCTTAATTCGGGAGAAAGGCATAGGTGAGCAGTTCTTC.

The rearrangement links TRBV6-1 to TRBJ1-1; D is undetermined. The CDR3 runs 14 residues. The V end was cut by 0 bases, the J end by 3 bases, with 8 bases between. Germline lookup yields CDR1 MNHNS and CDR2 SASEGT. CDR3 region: CASSEARSHTEAFF. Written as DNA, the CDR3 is TGTGCCAGCAGTGAAGCTAGGAGTCACACTGAAGCTTTCTTT.

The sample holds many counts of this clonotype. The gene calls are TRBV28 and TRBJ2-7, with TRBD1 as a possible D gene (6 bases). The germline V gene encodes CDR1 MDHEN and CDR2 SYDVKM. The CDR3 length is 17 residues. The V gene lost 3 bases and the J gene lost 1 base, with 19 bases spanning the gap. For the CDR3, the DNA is TGTGCCAGCAGTTTTAGGGCGTGGGCAGGGGATTCCTACGAGCAGTACTTC. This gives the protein CASSFRAWAGDSYEQYF. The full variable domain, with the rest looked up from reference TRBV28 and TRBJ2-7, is DVKVTQSSRYLVKRTGEKVFLECVQDMDHENMFWYRQDPGLGLRLIYFSYDVKMKEKGDIPEGYSVSREKKERFSLILESASTNQTSMYLCASSFRAWAGDSYEQYFGPGTRLTVT.

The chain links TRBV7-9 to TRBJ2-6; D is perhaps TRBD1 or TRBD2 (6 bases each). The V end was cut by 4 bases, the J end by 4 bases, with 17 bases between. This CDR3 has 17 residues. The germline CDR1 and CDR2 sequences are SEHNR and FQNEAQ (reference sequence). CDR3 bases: TGTGCCAGCAGCTCCCGAGGGGGGTTGGCCGGGGCCAACGTCCTGACTTTC. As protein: CASSSRGGLAGANVLTF.

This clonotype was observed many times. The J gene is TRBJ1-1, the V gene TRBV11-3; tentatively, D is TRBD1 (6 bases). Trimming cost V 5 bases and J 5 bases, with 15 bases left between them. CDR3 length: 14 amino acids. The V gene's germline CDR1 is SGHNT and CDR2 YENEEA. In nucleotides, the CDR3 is TGTGCCAGCAGCCAGAGGGGGGCGGGTACTGAAGCTTTCTTT. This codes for CASSQRGAGTEAFF. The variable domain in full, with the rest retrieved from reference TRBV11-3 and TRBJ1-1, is EAGVVQSPRYKIIEKKQPVAFWCNPISGHNTLYWYLQNLGQGPELLIRYENEEAVDDSQLPKDRFSAERLKGVDSTLKIQPAELGDSAVYLCASSQRGAGTEAFFGQGTRLTVV.

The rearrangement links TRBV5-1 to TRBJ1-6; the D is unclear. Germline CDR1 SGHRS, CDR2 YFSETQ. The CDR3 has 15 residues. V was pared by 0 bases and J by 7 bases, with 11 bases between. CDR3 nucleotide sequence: TGCGCCAGCAGCTTGGACAGCGCCCCAAATTCACCCCTCCACTTT. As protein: CASSLDSAPNSPLHF.

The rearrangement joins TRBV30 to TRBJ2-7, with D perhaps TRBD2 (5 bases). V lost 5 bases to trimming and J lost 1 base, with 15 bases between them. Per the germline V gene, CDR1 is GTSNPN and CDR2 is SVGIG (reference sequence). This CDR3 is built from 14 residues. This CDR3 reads CAWGPYGESYEQYF. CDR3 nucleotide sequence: TGTGCCTGGGGTCCCTACGGGGAGTCCTACGAGCAGTACTTC.

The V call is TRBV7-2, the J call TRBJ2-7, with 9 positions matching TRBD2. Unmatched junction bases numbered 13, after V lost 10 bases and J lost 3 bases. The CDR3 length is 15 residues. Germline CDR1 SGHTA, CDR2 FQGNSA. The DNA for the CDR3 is TGTGCCACCACAGAGGCTAGCGGGGCCTTCTACGAGCAGTACTTC. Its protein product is CATTEASGAFYEQYF.

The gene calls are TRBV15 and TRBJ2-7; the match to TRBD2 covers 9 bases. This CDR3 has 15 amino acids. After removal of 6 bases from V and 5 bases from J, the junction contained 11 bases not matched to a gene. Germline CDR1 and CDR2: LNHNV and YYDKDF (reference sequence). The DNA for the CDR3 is TGTGCCACCAGTCCGTGGCGGGAGGGCTTGGACGAGCAGTACTTC. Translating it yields CATSPWREGLDEQYF.

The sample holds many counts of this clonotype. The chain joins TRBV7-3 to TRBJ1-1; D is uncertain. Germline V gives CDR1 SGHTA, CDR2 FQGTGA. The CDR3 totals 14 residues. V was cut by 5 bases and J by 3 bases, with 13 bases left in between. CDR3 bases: TGTGCCAGCAGCATACAAGGTGCGGACACTGAAGCTTTCTTT. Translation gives CASSIQGADTEAFF. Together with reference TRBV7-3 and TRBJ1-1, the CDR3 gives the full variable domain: GAGVSQTPSNKVTEKGKYVELRCDPISGHTALYWYRQSLGQGPEFLIYFQGTGAADDSGLPNDRFFAVRPEGSVSTLKIQRTERGDSAVYLCASSIQGADTEAFFGQGTRLTVV.

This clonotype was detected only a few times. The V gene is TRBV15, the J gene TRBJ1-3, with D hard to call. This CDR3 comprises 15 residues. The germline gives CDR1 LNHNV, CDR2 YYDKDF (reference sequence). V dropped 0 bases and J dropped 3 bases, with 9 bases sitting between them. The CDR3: CATSRDPGNGNTIYF. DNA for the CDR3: TGTGCCACCAGCAGAGATCCCGGTAATGGAAACACCATATATTTT.

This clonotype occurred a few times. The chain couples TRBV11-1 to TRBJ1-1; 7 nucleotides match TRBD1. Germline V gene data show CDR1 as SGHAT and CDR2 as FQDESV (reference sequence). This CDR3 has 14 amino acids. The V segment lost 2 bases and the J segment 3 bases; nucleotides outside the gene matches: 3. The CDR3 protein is CASSLTGVDTEAFF. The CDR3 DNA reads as TGTGCCAGCAGCTTAACAGGGGTGGACACTGAAGCTTTCTTT.

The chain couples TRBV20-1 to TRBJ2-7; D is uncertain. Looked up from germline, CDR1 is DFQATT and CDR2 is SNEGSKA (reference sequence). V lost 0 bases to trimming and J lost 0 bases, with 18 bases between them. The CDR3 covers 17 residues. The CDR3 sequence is CSARDLVGPEPSYEQYF. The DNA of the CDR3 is TGCAGTGCTAGAGATCTGGTGGGTCCCGAACCCTCCTACGAGCAGTACTTC.

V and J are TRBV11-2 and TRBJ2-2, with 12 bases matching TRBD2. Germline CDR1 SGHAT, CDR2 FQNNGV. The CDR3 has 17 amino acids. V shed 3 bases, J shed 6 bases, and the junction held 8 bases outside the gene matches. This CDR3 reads CASSLALAGGQAGELFF. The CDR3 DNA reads TGTGCCAGCAGCTTGGCCCTAGCGGGAGGGCAGGCCGGGGAGCTGTTTTTT.

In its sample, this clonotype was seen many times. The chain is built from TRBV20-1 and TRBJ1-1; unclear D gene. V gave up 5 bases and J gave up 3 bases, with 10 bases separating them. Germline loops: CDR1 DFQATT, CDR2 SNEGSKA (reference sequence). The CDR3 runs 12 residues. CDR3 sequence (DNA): TGCAGTGCTGGAGTGGCGGACACTGAAGCTTTCTTT. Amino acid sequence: CSAGVADTEAFF.

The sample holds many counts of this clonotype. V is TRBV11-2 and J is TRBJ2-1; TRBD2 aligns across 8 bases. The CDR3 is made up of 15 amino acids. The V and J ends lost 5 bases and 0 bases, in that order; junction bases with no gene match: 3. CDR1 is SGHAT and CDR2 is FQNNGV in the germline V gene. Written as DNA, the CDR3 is TGTGCCAGCAGCGGCGGGGGGAGCTCCTACAATGAGCAGTTCTTC. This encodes CASSGGGSSYNEQFF.

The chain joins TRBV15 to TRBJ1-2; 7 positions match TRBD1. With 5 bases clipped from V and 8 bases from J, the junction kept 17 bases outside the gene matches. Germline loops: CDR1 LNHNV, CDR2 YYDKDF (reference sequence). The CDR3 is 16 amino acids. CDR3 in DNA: TGTGCCACCAGCGGATCCTGGGGACAGATGACCGGCGGCTACACCTTC. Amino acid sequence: CATSGSWGQMTGGYTF.

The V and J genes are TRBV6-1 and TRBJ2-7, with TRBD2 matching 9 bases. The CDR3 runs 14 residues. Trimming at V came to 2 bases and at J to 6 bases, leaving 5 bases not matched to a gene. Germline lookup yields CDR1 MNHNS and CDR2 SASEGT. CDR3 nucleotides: TGTGCCAGCAGTGAAATAGCGGGAGTTCGCGAGCAGTACTTC. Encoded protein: CASSEIAGVREQYF.

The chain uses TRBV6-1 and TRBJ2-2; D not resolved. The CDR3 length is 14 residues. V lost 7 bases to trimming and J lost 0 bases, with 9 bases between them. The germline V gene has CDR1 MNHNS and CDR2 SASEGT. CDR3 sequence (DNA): TGTGCCAGCACTACCACCGCGAACACCGGGGAGCTGTTTTTT. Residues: CASTTTANTGELFF.

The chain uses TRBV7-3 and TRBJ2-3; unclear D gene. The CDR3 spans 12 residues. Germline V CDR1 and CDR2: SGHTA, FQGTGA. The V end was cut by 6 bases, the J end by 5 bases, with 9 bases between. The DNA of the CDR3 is TGTGCCAGCAGTCCCAACTTAGATACGCAGTATTTT. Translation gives CASSPNLDTQYF.

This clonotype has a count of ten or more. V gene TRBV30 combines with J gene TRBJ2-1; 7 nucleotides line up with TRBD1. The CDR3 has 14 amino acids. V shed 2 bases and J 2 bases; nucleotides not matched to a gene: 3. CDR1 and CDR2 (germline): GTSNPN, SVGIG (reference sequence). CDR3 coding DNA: TGTGCCTGGAGTAACAGGGGAACCTACAATGAGCAGTTCTTC. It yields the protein CAWSNRGTYNEQFF. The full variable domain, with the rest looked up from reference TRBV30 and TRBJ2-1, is SQTIHQWPATLVQPVGSPLSLECTVEGTSNPNLYWYRQAAGRGLQLLFYSVGIGQISSEVPQNLSASRPQDRQFILSSKKLLLSDSGFYLCAWSNRGTYNEQFFGPGTRLTVL.

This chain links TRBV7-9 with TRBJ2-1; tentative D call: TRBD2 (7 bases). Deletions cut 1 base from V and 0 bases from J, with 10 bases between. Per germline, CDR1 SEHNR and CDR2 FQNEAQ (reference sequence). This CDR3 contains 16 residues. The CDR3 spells CASSLVGGPSYNEQFF. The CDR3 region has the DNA TGTGCCAGCAGCTTAGTCGGGGGGCCCTCCTACAATGAGCAGTTCTTC.

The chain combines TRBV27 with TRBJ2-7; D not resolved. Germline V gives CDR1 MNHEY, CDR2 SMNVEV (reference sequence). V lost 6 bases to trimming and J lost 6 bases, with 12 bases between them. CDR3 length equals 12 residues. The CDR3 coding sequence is TGTGCCAGCAGCGGATTGTGGGGCGAGCAGTACTTC. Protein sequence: CASSGLWGEQYF.

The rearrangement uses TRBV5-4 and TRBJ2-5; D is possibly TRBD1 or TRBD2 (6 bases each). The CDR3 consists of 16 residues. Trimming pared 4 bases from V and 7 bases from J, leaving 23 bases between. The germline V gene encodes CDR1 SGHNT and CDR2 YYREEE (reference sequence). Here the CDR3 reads CASSPGQGRGLGTQYF. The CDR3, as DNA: TGTGCCAGCAGCCCGGGGCAGGGACGGGGGCTCGGGACCCAGTACTTC.

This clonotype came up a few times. Here the CDR3 DNA reads TGTGCCTGGGGTCCGGAGGGACAGGGAGCAACTAATGAAAAACTGTTTTTT. Translated: CAWGPEGQGATNEKLFF. This chain uses TRBV30 with TRBJ1-4; 9 positions agree with TRBD1. CDR1 and CDR2 from the germline V gene are GTSNPN and SVGIG (reference sequence). V was pared by 5 bases and J by 0 bases, with 10 bases of the junction left unmatched. The CDR3 has 17 residues.

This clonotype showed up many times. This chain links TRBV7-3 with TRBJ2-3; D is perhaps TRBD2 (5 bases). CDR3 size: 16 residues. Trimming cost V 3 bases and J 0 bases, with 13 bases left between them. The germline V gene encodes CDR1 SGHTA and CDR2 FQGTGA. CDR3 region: CASSLLGITSTDTQYF. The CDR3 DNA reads TGTGCCAGCAGCTTGCTCGGGATAACTAGCACAGATACGCAGTATTTT.

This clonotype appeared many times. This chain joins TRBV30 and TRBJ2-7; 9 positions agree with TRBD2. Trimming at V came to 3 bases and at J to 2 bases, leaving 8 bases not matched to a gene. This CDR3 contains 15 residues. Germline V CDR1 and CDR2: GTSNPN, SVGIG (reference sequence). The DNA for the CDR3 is TGTGCCTGGAGGAAGGGAGCGGGAGGTCCCTACGAGCAGTACTTC. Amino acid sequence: CAWRKGAGGPYEQYF.

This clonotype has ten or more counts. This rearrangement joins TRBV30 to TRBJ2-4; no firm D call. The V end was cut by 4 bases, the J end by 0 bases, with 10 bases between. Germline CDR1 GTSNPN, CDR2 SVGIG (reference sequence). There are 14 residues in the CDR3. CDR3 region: CAWMSRKAKNIQYF. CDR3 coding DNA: TGTGCCTGGATGAGCCGAAAAGCCAAAAACATTCAGTACTTC.

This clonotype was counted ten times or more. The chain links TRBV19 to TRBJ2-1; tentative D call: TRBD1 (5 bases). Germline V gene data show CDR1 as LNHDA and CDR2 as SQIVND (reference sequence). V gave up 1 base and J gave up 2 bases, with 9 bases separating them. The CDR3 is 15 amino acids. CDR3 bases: TGTGCCAGTAGTATAGCACAGGTACCCTACAATGAGCAGTTCTTC. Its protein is CASSIAQVPYNEQFF. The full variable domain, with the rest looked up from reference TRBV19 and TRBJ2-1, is DGGITQSPKYLFRKEGQNVTLSCEQNLNHDAMYWYRQDPGQGLRLIYYSQIVNDFQKGDIAEGYSVSREKKESFPLTVTSAQKNPTAFYLCASSIAQVPYNEQFFGPGTRLTVL.

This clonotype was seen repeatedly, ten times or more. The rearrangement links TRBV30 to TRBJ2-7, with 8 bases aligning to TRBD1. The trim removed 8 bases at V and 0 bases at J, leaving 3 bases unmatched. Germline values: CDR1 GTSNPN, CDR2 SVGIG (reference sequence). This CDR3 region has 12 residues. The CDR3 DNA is TGTGCCGCCGACAGGGGCTCCTACGAGCAGTACTTC. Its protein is CAADRGSYEQYF.